The T cell receptor beta chain under discussion was sequenced for a study of cytomegalovirus exposure and HLA in healthy donors. Sequencing was performed with immunoSEQ multiplex PCR; in TCRdb, only in-frame clones are kept and a portion is missing. The table has about 150,000 clones, more than 80% seen once. Sample: PBMCs. The clonotype comes from a woman in her 30s in good health and CMV-seropositive.

CDR3 DNA sequence: TGTGCCATCGGACAGGGGTTCATTCCCTCCTACGAGCAGTACTTC. Translated: CAIGQGFIPSYEQYF. This chain uses TRBV10-3 with TRBJ2-7; the match to TRBD1 covers 9 bases. This CDR3 is 15 amino acids long. CDR1 and CDR2 (germline): ENHRY, SYGVKD. Losses at the gene ends were 8 bases for V and 0 bases for J; bases not matched to a gene: 8.